The rows below give T cell receptor beta chains drawn from one sample of a study of blood T cells in healthy people across ages. TCRdb processed the 5' RACE reads anew with MiXCR; each CDR3 protein has one entry. The sample contains 1.5 million to 2 million distinct CDR3 sequences, around 48% of which appear only once. Sequenced material: blood. These receptors all stem from a woman in her thirties or forties in good health. Each CDR3 is given with its conserved first and last residue. D genes are given only for firm matches. Only part of the rows carry a size: once, few, many, or a class if the clone is expanded.

D gene: NA; V gene: TRBV6-6; J gene: TRBJ1-1; clone size: NA; CDR3 DNA: TGTGCCAGCAGTTACTCGTCGGAGGGGGACACTGAAGCTTTCTTT; CDR3 protein: CASSYSSEGDTEAFF
D gene: NA; V gene: TRBV28; J gene: TRBJ2-5; clone size: NA; CDR3 DNA: TGTGCCAGCACCAAGGCCGGGAGAGAGACCCAGTACTTC; CDR3 protein: CASTKAGRETQYF
D gene: TRBD1; V gene: TRBV7-2; J gene: TRBJ2-3; clone size: NA; CDR3 DNA: TGTGCCAGCAGACGGGACAGAGGACCAGATATGCAGTATTTT; CDR3 protein: CASRRDRGPDMQYF
D gene: NA; V gene: TRBV3-1; J gene: TRBJ2-1; clone size: NA; CDR3 DNA: TGTGCCAGCAGCCAAGCAGCGACTGAGCAGTTCTTC; CDR3 protein: CASSQAATEQFF
D gene: NA; V gene: TRBV28; J gene: TRBJ2-5; clone size: NA; CDR3 DNA: TGTGCCAGCAGTTTACACGGTTTCGGTAGCAATGAGCAGTACTTC; CDR3 protein: CASSLHGFGSNEQYF
D gene: TRBD1; V gene: TRBV5-6; J gene: TRBJ2-3; clone size: NA; CDR3 DNA: TGTGCCAGCAGCCCGGGCAACAGGGGGCGGGGTACGCAGTATTTT; CDR3 protein: CASSPGNRGRGTQYF
D gene: TRBD2; V gene: TRBV29-1; J gene: TRBJ2-5; clone size: NA; CDR3 DNA: TGCAGCGTTTTTAGCGGGGCGTTAGAGACCCAGTACTTC; CDR3 protein: CSVFSGALETQYF
D gene: TRBD1; V gene: TRBV7-2; J gene: TRBJ1-2; clone size: NA; CDR3 DNA: TGTGCCAGCAGCCCAAGGGAGGGACAGCCTTATGGCTACACCTTC; CDR3 protein: CASSPREGQPYGYTF
D gene: NA; V gene: TRBV5-5; J gene: TRBJ1-2; clone size: NA; CDR3 DNA: TGTGCCAGCAGCTTGGGGGGAGATGGCTTGAGCTACACCTTC; CDR3 protein: CASSLGGDGLSYTF
D gene: TRBD2; V gene: TRBV25-1; J gene: TRBJ2-3; clone size: NA; CDR3 DNA: TGTGCCAGCAGTCCTACTAGCGGGGGGTCTAGCACAGATACGCAGTATTTT; CDR3 protein: CASSPTSGGSSTDTQYF
D gene: NA; V gene: TRBV4-3; J gene: TRBJ1-2; clone size: NA; CDR3 DNA: TGCGCCAGCAGCCAAGGGGCAGAGCCCTATGGCTACACCTTC; CDR3 protein: CASSQGAEPYGYTF
D gene: NA; V gene: TRBV9; J gene: TRBJ2-5; clone size: NA; CDR3 DNA: TGTGCCAGCAGCGGAGAAGGGCCCGAGACCCAGTACTTC; CDR3 protein: CASSGEGPETQYF
D gene: TRBD1; V gene: TRBV7-2; J gene: TRBJ2-3; clone size: NA; CDR3 DNA: TGTGCCAGCAGCCCCCGGGGACAGGGATTTAGCACAGATACGCAGTATTTT; CDR3 protein: CASSPRGQGFSTDTQYF
D gene: NA; V gene: TRBV27; J gene: TRBJ2-5; clone size: NA; CDR3 DNA: TGTGCCAGCAGCATACGGGACAACCAAGAGACCCAGTACTTC; CDR3 protein: CASSIRDNQETQYF
D gene: TRBD2; V gene: TRBV27; J gene: TRBJ2-5; clone size: NA; CDR3 DNA: TGTGCCAGCAGTCCCCACACTCTAGCGGGGGGGCAAGAGACCCAGTACTTC; CDR3 protein: CASSPHTLAGGQETQYF
D gene: TRBD1; V gene: TRBV2; J gene: TRBJ2-5; clone size: few; CDR3 DNA: TGTGCCAGCAGTGAAGAGGCAGGGGGCTTTCGGAAGACCCAGTACTTC; CDR3 protein: CASSEEAGGFRKTQYF
D gene: NA; V gene: TRBV5-1; J gene: TRBJ2-1; clone size: few; CDR3 DNA: TGCGCCAGCAGCTTGGGGGGTTTAAGGGCCTACAATGAGCAGTTCTTC; CDR3 protein: CASSLGGLRAYNEQFF
D gene: NA; V gene: TRBV9; J gene: TRBJ2-3; clone size: NA; CDR3 DNA: TGTGCCAGCAGCGTAGAGGGCCAGGAAGGAGATACGCAGTATTTT; CDR3 protein: CASSVEGQEGDTQYF
D gene: TRBD2; V gene: TRBV29-1; J gene: TRBJ2-3; clone size: few; CDR3 DNA: TGCAGCGTTGTTCCGGGGGGGGGCGGAGATACGCAGTATTTT; CDR3 protein: CSVVPGGGGDTQYF
D gene: TRBD2; V gene: TRBV7-2; J gene: TRBJ2-7; clone size: few; CDR3 DNA: TGTGCCAGCAGCGGGACTAGCGGGGGGGCGGACGAGCAGTACTTC; CDR3 protein: CASSGTSGGADEQYF